The sequence of this TCR beta chain was determined in a study of blood T cell repertoires in COVID-19. The table came from immunoSEQ multiplex PCR; TCRdb's copy has only in-frame clones and leaves some out. Counted here are around 200,000 clones, about 86% occurring once; the ten biggest clones make up roughly 2%. Germline V gives CDR1 SGHDT, CDR2 YYEEEE. This CDR3 is built from 12 residues. The V and J ends lost 3 bases and 3 bases respectively, with 7 bases between them. The chain recombines TRBV5-6 with TRBJ2-7; perhaps TRBD2 as D (6 bases). This sequence was found in a woman aged 45-65 years with acute or convalescent COVID-19. Sequencing was carried out using peripheral blood. The CDR3 coding sequence is TGTGCCAGCAGCTGGGGACTCTACGAGCAGTACTTC. Residues: CASSWGLYEQYF.